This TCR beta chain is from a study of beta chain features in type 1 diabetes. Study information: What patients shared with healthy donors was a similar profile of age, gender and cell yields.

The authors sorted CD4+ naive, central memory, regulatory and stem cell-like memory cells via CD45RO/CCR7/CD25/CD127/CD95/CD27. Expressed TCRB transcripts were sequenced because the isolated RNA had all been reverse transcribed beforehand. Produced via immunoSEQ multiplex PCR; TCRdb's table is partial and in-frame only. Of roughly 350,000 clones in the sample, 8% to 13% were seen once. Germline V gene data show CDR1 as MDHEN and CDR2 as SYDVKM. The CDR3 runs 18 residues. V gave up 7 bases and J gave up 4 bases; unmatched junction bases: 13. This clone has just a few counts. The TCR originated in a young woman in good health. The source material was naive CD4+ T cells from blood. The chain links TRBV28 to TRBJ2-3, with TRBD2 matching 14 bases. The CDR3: CASIGTSGSPLRADTQYF. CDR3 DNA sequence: TGTGCCAGCATCGGGACTAGCGGGAGTCCCCTTCGCGCAGATACGCAGTATTTT. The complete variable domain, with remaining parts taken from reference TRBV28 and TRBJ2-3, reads DVKVTQSSRYLVKRTGEKVFLECVQDMDHENMFWYRQDPGLGLRLIYFSYDVKMKEKGDIPEGYSVSREKKERFSLILESASTNQTSMYLCASIGTSGSPLRADTQYFGPGTRLTVL.